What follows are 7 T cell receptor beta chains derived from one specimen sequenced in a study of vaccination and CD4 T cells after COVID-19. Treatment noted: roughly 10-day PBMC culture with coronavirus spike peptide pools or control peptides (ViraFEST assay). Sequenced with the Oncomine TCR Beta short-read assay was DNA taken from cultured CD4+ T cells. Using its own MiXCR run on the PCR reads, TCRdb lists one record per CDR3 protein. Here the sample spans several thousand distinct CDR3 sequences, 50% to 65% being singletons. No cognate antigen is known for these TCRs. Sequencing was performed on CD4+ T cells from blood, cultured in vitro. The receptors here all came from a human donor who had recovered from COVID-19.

The CDR3 DNA reads TGTGCCAGCAGCTTGGTCTTGGCTAGCGGGGGGTTATACGAGCAGTACTTC. Translating it yields CASSLVLASGGLYEQYF. The rearrangement links TRBV5-4 to TRBJ2-7; 11 bases fit TRBD2. Germline CDR1 reads SGHNT; CDR2 reads YYREEE (reference sequence). This CDR3 has 17 residues. V shed 0 bases, J shed 4 bases, and the junction held 9 bases outside the gene matches.

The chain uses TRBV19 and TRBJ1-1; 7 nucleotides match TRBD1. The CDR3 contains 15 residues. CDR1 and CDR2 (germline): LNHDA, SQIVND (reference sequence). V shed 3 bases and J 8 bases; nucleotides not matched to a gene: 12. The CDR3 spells CASSMNRGTLGEAFF. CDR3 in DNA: TGTGCCAGTAGTATGAACAGGGGCACGTTGGGGGAAGCTTTCTTT.

CDR3 coding DNA: TGTGCCAGTAGTAGGACTAGCGGAGAGACCCAGTACTTC. Residues: CASSRTSGETQYF. V usage is TRBV19 and J usage is TRBJ2-5; the match to TRBD2 covers 10 bases. Germline V gives CDR1 LNHDA, CDR2 SQIVND (reference sequence). V was pared by 4 bases and J by 4 bases, with 0 bases of the junction left unmatched. The CDR3 covers 13 residues.

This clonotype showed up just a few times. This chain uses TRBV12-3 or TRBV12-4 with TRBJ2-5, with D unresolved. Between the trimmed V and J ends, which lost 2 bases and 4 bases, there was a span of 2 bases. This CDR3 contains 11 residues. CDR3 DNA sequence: TGTGCCAGCAGTTTATCAGAGACCCAGTACTTC. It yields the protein CASSLSETQYF.

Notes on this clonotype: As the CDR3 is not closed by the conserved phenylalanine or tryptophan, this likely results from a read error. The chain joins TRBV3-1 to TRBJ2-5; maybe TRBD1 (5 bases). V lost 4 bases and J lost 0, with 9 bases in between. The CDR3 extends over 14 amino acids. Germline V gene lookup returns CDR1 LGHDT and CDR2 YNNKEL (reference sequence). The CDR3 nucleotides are TGTGCCAGCAGCCCCCGACAGTACCAAGAGACCCAGTACTAC. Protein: CASSPRQYQETQYY.

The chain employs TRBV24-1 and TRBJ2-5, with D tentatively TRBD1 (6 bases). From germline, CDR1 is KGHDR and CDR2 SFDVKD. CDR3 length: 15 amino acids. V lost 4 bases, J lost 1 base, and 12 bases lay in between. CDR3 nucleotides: TGTGCCACCAGTGACCCAAGGACAGCCCAAGAGACCCAGTACTTC. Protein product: CATSDPRTAQETQYF.

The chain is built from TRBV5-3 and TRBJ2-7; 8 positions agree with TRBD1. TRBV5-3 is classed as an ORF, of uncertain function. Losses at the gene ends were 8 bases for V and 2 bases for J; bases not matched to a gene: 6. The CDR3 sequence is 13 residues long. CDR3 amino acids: CASSTQGAYEQYF. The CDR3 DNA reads TGTGCCAGCAGCACACAGGGGGCCTACGAGCAGTACTTC.